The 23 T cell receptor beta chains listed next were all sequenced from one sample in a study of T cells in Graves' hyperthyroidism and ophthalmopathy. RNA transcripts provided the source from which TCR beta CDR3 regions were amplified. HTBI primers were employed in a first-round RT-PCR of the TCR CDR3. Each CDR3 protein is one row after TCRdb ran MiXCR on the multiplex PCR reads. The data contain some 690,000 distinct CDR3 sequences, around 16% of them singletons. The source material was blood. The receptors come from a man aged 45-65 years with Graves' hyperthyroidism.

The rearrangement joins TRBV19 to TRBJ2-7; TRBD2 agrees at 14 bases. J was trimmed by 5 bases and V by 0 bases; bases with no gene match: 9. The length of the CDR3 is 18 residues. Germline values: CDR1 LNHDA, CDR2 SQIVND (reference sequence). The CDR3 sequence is CASSIDLGLAGVRNEQYF. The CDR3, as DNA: TGTGCCAGTAGTATAGATCTGGGACTAGCGGGAGTACGGAACGAGCAGTACTTC.

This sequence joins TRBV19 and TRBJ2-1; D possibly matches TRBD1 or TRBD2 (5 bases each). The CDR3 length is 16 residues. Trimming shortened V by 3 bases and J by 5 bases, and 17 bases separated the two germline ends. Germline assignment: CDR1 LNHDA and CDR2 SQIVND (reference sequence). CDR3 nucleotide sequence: TGTGCCAGTAGTATGTTGGACGGGGCGGTCCACAATGAGCAGTTCTTC. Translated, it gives CASSMLDGAVHNEQFF.

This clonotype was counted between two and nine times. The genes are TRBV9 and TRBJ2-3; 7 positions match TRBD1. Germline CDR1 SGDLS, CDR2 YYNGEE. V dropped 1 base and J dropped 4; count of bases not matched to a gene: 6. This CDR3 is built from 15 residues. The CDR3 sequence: CASSVWDSLADTQYF. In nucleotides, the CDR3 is TGTGCCAGCAGCGTATGGGACAGTTTAGCAGATACGCAGTATTTT.

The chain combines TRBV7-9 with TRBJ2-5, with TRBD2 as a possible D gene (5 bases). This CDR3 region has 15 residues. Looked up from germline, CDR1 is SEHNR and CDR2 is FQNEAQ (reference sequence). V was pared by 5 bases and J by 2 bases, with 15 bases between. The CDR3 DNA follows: TGTGCCAGCAGCCCTTCTCTAGCTACTCAAGAGACCCAGTACTTC. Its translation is CASSPSLATQETQYF. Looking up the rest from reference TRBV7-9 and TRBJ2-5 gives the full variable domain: DTGVSQNPRHKITKRGQNVTFRCDPISEHNRLYWYRQTLGQGPEFLTYFQNEAQLEKSRLLSDRFSAERPKGSFSTLEIQRTEQGDSAMYLCASSPSLATQETQYFGPGTRLLVL.

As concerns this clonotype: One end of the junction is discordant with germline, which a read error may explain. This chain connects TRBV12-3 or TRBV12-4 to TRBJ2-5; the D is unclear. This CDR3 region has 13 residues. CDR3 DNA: TGTGCCAGCAGTTTAGCCGGTCGTGTCCTACGGGACTTC. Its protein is CASSLAGRVLRDF.

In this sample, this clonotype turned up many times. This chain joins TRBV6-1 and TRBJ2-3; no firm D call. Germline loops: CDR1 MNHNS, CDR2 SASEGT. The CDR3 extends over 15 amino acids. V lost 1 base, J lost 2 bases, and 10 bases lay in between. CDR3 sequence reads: CASSEGSPLTDTQYF. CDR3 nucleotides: TGTGCCAGCAGTGAAGGGAGTCCGCTCACAGATACGCAGTATTTT.

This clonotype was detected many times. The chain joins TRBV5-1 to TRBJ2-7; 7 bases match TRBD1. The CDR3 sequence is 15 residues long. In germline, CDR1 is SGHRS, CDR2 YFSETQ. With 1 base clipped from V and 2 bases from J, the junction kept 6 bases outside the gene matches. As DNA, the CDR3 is TGCGCCAGCAGCTTGACAGGGGAACTGACCTACGAGCAGTACTTC. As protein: CASSLTGELTYEQYF.

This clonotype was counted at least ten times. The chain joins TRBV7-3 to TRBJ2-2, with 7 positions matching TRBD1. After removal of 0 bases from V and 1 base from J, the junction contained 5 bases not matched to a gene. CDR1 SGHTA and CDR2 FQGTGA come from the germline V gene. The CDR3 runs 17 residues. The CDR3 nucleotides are TGTGCCAGCAGCTTAACGGTGGGACAGTTGAACACCGGGGAGCTGTTTTTT. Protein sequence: CASSLTVGQLNTGELFF.

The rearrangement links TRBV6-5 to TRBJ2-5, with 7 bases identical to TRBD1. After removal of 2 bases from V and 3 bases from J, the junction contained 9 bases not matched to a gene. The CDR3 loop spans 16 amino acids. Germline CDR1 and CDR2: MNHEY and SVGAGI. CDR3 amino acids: CASSYAGTVGKETQYF. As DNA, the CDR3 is TGTGCCAGCAGTTACGCCGGGACAGTAGGAAAAGAGACCCAGTACTTC.

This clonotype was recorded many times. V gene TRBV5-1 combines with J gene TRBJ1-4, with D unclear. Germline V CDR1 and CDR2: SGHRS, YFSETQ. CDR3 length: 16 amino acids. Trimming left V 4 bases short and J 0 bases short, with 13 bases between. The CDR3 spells CASSLLGRTTNEKLFF. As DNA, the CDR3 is TGCGCCAGCAGCCTCCTCGGCCGAACAACTAATGAAAAACTGTTTTTT.

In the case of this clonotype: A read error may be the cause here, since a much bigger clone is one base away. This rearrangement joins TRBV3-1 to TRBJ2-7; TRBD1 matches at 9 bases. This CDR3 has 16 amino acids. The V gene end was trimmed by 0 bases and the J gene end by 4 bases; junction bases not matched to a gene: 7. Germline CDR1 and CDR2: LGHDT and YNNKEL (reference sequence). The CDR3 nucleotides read TGTGCCAGCAGCCAAGATGAACCGGGACAGGGATACGAGCAGTACTTC. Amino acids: CASSQDEPGQGYEQYF.

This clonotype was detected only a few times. The CDR3 protein is CASTGQSGLGLRYEQFF. Written as DNA, the CDR3 is TGTGCCAGCACCGGACAGTCCGGACTCGGCCTACGTTATGAGCAGTTCTTC. The chain carries TRBV7-9 and TRBJ2-1, with TRBD1 as a possible D gene (6 bases). Germline V gene lookup returns CDR1 SEHNR and CDR2 FQNEAQ (reference sequence). The CDR3 runs to 17 residues. The germline V and J ends were trimmed by 7 bases and 8 bases, with 27 bases remaining between them.

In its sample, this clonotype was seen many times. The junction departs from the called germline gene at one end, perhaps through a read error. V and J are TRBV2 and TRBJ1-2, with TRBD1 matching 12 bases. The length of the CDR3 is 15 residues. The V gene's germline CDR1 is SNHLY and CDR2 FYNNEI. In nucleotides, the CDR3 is TGTGCCAACAGTATTCTGGGACAGGGGGCGGGTGGCTACACCTTC. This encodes CANSILGQGAGGYTF.

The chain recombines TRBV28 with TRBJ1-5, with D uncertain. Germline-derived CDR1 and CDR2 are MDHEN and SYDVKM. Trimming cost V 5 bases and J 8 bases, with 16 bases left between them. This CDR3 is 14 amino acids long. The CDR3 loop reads CASSLPRSSEPQHF. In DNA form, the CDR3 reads TGTGCCAGCAGTCTGCCCAGGTCGTCGGAGCCCCAGCATTTT.

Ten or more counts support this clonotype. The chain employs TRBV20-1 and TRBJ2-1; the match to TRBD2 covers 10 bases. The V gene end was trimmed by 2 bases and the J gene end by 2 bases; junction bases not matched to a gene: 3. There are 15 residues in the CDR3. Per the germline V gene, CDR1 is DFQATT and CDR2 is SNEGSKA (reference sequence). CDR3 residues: CSARLAGEPYNEQFF. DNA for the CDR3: TGCAGTGCTAGACTAGCGGGAGAACCCTACAATGAGCAGTTCTTC.

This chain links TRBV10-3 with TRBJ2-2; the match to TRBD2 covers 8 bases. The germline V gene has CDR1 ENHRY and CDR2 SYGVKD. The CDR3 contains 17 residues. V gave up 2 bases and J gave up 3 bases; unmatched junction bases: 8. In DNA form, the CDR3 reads TGTGCCATCAGTGAGACGGGAGGGCCACTTGACACCGGGGAGCTGTTTTTT. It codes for CAISETGGPLDTGELFF.

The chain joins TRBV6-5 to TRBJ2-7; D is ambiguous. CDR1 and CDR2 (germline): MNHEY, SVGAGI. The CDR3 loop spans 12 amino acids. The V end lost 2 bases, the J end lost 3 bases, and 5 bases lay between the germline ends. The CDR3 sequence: CASSYNGYEQYF. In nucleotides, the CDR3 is TGTGCCAGCAGTTACAACGGCTACGAGCAGTACTTC.

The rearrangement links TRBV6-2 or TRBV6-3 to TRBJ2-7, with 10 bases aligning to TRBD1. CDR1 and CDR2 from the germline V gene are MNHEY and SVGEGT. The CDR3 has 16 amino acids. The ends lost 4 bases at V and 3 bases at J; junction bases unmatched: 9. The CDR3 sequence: CASSFEPGQGIYEQYF. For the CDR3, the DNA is TGTGCCAGCAGTTTTGAGCCGGGACAGGGGATCTACGAGCAGTACTTC.

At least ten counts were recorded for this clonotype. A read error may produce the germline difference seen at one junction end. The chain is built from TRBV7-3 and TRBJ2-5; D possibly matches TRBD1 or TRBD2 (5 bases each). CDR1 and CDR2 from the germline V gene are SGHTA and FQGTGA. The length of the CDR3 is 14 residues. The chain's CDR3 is CASSLTGAQETQYF. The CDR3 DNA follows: TGTGCCAGCAGCCTAACCGGGGCCCAAGAGACCCAGTACTTC.

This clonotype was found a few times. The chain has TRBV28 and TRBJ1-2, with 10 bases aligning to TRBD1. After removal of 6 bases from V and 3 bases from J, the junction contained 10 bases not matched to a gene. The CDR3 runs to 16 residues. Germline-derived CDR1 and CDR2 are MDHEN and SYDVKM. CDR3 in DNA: TGTGCCAGCAGCCCCCCGGGACAGGGGTTGGACTATGGCTACACCTTC. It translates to CASSPPGQGLDYGYTF.

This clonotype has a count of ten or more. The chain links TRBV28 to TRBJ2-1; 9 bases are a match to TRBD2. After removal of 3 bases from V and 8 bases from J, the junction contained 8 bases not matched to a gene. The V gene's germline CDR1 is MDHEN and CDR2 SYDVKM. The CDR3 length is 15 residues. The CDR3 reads CASSFSSGSSHEQFF. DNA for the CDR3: TGTGCCAGCAGTTTCAGTAGCGGGAGTTCCCATGAGCAGTTCTTC.

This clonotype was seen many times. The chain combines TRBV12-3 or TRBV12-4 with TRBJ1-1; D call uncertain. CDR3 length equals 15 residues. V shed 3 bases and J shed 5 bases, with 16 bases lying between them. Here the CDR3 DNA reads TGTGCCAGCAGTTTCCGGACCCAAAAGGGAACTGAAGCTTTCTTT. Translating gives CASSFRTQKGTEAFF.

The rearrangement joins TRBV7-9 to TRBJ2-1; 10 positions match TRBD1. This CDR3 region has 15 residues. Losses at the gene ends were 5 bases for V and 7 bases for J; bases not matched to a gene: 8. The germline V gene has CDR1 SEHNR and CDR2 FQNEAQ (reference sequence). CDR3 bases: TGTGCCAGCAGCCAAGACAGGGGGCAGAGGAATGAGCAGTTCTTC. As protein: CASSQDRGQRNEQFF.